The 20 T cell receptor beta chains below all came from one sample that was sequenced in a study of technical replicates of blood from a few donors. Profiled with immunoSEQ multiplex PCR; TCRdb holds only in-frame clones, not every one. The table lists around 92,000 clones, approximately 95% of them singletons. Material for sequencing was T cells isolated from PBMCs. Source of these receptors: a human donor in good health.

This sequence joins TRBV19 and TRBJ2-1, with 7 bases lining up with TRBD2. CDR1 is LNHDA and CDR2 is SQIVND in the germline V gene (reference sequence). The CDR3 runs to 13 residues. J gave up 10 bases and V 0 bases, and 3 bases lay outside the gene matches. The DNA for the CDR3 is TGTGCCAGTAGTATAGATCGGGAGGACGAGCAGTTCTTC. Translating it yields CASSIDREDEQFF.

The gene calls are TRBV7-9 and TRBJ2-1; 10 positions agree with TRBD2. The CDR3 sequence is 17 residues long. In germline, CDR1 is SEHNR, CDR2 FQNEAQ (reference sequence). The junction had 9 bases not matched to a gene; V was cut back by 5 bases and J by 2 bases. CDR3 in DNA: TGTGCCAGCAGCCCGAGGCCGACTAGCGGGCCCTACAATGAGCAGTTCTTC. It translates to CASSPRPTSGPYNEQFF. Drawing the rest from reference TRBV7-9 and TRBJ2-1, the complete variable domain is DTGVSQNPRHKITKRGQNVTFRCDPISEHNRLYWYRQTLGQGPEFLTYFQNEAQLEKSRLLSDRFSAERPKGSFSTLEIQRTEQGDSAMYLCASSPRPTSGPYNEQFFGPGTRLTVL.

This chain links TRBV6-1 with TRBJ1-3, with D uncertain. The germline V gene encodes CDR1 MNHNS and CDR2 SASEGT. This CDR3 is 15 amino acids long. V lost 1 base, J lost 1 base, and 8 bases lay in between. CDR3 loop: CASSEDGKSGNTIYF. CDR3 sequence (DNA): TGTGCCAGCAGTGAAGACGGTAAATCTGGAAACACCATATATTTT.

As DNA, the CDR3 is TGTGCCATCAGTGTCGCCCCGAGCTCCTACGAGCAGTACTTC. As protein: CAISVAPSSYEQYF. The rearrangement uses TRBV10-3 and TRBJ2-7; no reliable D call. The V end lost 4 bases, the J end lost 0 bases, and 10 bases lay between the germline ends. The germline V gene encodes CDR1 ENHRY and CDR2 SYGVKD. This CDR3 contains 14 residues.

The chain joins TRBV7-2 to TRBJ2-7; 8 positions agree with TRBD2. CDR1 is SGHTA and CDR2 is FQGNSA in the germline V gene. CDR3 length: 15 amino acids. Unmatched junction bases numbered 7, after V lost 3 bases and J lost 3 bases. This CDR3 is CASSFQAGDYYEQYF. The CDR3 nucleotides are TGTGCCAGCAGCTTTCAAGCGGGAGACTACTACGAGCAGTACTTC.

CDR3 sequence reads: CASSPYRGEQFF. The CDR3 DNA reads TGTGCCAGCAGTCCCTATAGGGGGGAGCAGTTCTTC. The genes are TRBV6-1 and TRBJ2-1; perhaps TRBD1 as D (6 bases). In germline, CDR1 is MNHNS, CDR2 SASEGT. Trimming stripped 5 bases from V and 10 bases from J, with 12 bases between. This CDR3 contains 12 residues.

The chain couples TRBV5-1 to TRBJ2-7; TRBD2 matches 7 bases. Germline V gives CDR1 SGHRS, CDR2 YFSETQ. The CDR3 contains 14 residues. The J segment lost 5 bases and the V segment lost 4 bases, leaving 9 bases of the junction unmatched. For the CDR3, the DNA is TGCGCCAGCAGCCCACGGGGGGAAGGAAACGAGCAGTACTTC. Residues: CASSPRGEGNEQYF.

The chain employs TRBV15 and TRBJ1-3; TRBD1 matches 9 bases. Germline V gives CDR1 LNHNV, CDR2 YYDKDF (reference sequence). The CDR3 loop spans 21 amino acids. J gave up 1 base and V 3 bases, and 19 bases lay outside the gene matches. CDR3 in amino acids: CATSRYGRGTGRISSGNTIYF. The CDR3 nucleotides are TGTGCCACCAGCAGGTACGGCCGAGGGACAGGGAGAATCAGTTCTGGAAACACCATATATTTT.

The chain links TRBV10-3 to TRBJ2-2, with TRBD1 identical over 8 bases. Trimming removed 6 bases from V and 1 base from J; junction bases left unmatched: 10. The germline gives CDR1 ENHRY, CDR2 SYGVKD. The CDR3 runs 17 residues. The CDR3 DNA follows: TGTGCCATCAGCCTACGATCTACAGGGGGGAACACCGGGGAGCTGTTTTTT. Encoded protein: CAISLRSTGGNTGELFF.

The V gene is TRBV4-1, the J gene TRBJ1-3; 8 nucleotides align to TRBD1. The length of the CDR3 is 17 residues. V gave up 1 base and J gave up 0 bases; unmatched junction bases: 5. Germline assignment: CDR1 MGHRA and CDR2 YSYEKL. CDR3 sequence (DNA): TGCGCCAGCAGCCAAGGGGACAGGTCTCCCTCTGGAAACACCATATATTTT. Translating it yields CASSQGDRSPSGNTIYF.

V usage is TRBV2 and J usage is TRBJ2-1; no clear D gene. The germline V and J ends were trimmed by 6 bases and 4 bases, with 4 bases remaining between them. The CDR3 length is 11 residues. CDR1 SNHLY and CDR2 FYNNEI come from the germline V gene. CDR3 nucleotides: TGTGCCAGCAGCTATTACAATGAGCAGTTCTTC. Its translation: CASSYYNEQFF.

This chain joins TRBV27 and TRBJ2-3; 7 bases map to TRBD2. The V gene's germline CDR1 is MNHEY and CDR2 SMNVEV (reference sequence). Unmatched junction bases numbered 8, after V lost 2 bases and J lost 6 bases. This CDR3 region has 15 residues. The DNA of the CDR3 is TGTGCCAGCAGTTTAAATCTAGCGGCAGGGGATACGCAGTATTTT. Translated: CASSLNLAAGDTQYF.

The chain uses TRBV14 and TRBJ2-5; 9 nucleotides match TRBD2. Germline lookup yields CDR1 SGHDN and CDR2 FVKESK. The CDR3 has 15 amino acids. The J segment lost 7 bases and the V segment lost 4 bases, leaving 10 bases of the junction unmatched. For the CDR3, the DNA is TGTGCCAGCAGCCTGCCTTCTAGCGGGGCAGGGACCCAGTACTTC. This encodes CASSLPSSGAGTQYF.

V usage is TRBV5-4 and J usage is TRBJ2-7, with D tentatively TRBD1 (6 bases). The ends were cut back, 3 bases at V and 2 bases at J, with 12 bases in the middle. There are 14 residues in the CDR3. Germline V gene data show CDR1 as SGHNT and CDR2 as YYREEE (reference sequence). CDR3 in amino acids: CASSSTTGAYEQYF. CDR3 in DNA: TGTGCCAGCAGCTCGACGACAGGAGCCTACGAGCAGTACTTC. Filled out from reference TRBV5-4 and TRBJ2-7, the complete variable domain reads ETGVTQSPTHLIKTRGQQVTLRCSSQSGHNTVSWYQQALGQGPQFIFQYYREEENGRGNFPPRFSGLQFPNYSSELNVNALELDDSALYLCASSSTTGAYEQYFGPGTRLTVT.

The genes are TRBV11-3 and TRBJ1-1, with 7 positions matching TRBD1. The CDR3 is 13 amino acids. CDR1 and CDR2 from the germline V gene are SGHNT and YENEEA. Trimming cost V 6 bases and J 5 bases; bases outside gene matches: 6. The CDR3 protein is CASSLRDRTEAFF. For the CDR3, the DNA is TGTGCCAGCAGTCTGAGGGACAGAACTGAAGCTTTCTTT.

The chain links TRBV19 to TRBJ1-2; TRBD1 is a possible D gene (5 bases). V was pared by 4 bases and J by 4 bases, with 16 bases between. Germline values: CDR1 LNHDA, CDR2 SQIVND (reference sequence). The CDR3 extends over 15 amino acids. This chain's CDR3 is CASSSGSYGGYGYTF. For the CDR3, the DNA is TGTGCCAGTAGTAGCGGCAGCTACGGGGGCTATGGCTACACCTTC.

This rearrangement joins TRBV29-1 to TRBJ1-2; D gene uncertain. This CDR3 is 15 amino acids long. Germline CDR1 is SQVTM and CDR2 is ANQGSEA. V was trimmed by 3 bases and J by 2 bases, leaving 16 bases between them. CDR3: CSVDSAGWPNYGYTF. DNA for the CDR3: TGCAGCGTTGACTCGGCAGGATGGCCGAACTATGGCTACACCTTC.

The genes are TRBV10-3 and TRBJ1-2, with D possibly being TRBD1 (5 bases). V was shortened by 3 bases and J by 3 bases, with 11 bases between the two germline ends. This CDR3 has 14 amino acids. CDR1 and CDR2 (germline): ENHRY, SYGVKD. The CDR3 is CAISDLPGDYGYTF. The CDR3 DNA is TGTGCCATCAGTGACCTGCCGGGGGACTATGGCTACACCTTC.

The chain is built from TRBV6-5 and TRBJ2-1, with TRBD2 matching 10 bases. CDR1 and CDR2 (germline): MNHEY, SVGAGI. With 5 bases clipped from V and 7 bases from J, the junction kept 8 bases outside the gene matches. The CDR3 runs 15 residues. The CDR3 region is CASSLMTSGSNEQFF. The DNA for the CDR3 is TGTGCCAGCAGTCTCATGACTAGCGGGTCTAATGAGCAGTTCTTC.

This clone was counted a single time. V usage is TRBV9 and J usage is TRBJ2-3; TRBD2 matches at 8 bases. The CDR3 length is 15 residues. Looked up from germline, CDR1 is SGDLS and CDR2 is YYNGEE. With 4 bases clipped from V and 5 bases from J, the junction kept 9 bases outside the gene matches. The CDR3 bases are TGTGCCAGCAGCCGGTCAGCGGGAGTTAAAGATACGCAGTATTTT. Its translation: CASSRSAGVKDTQYF.